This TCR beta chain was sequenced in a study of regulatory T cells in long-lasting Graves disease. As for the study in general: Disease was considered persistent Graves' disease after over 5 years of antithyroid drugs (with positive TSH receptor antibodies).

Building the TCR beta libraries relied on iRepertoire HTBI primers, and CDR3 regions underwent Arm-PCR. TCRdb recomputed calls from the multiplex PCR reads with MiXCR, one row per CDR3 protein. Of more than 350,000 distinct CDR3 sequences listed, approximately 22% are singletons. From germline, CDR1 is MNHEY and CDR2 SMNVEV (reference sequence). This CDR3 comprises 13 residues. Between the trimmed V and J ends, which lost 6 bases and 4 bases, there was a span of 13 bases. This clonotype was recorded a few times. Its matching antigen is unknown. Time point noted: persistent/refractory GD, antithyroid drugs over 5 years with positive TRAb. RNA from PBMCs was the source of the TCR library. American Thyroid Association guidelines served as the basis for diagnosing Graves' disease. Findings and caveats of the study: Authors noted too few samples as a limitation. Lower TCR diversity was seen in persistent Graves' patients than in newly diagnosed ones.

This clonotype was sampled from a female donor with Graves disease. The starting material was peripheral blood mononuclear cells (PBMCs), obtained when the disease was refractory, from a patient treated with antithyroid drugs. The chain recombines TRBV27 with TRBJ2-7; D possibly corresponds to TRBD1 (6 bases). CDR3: CASSGQQSYEQYF. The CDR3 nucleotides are TGTGCCAGCAGCGGACAGCAGTCTTACGAGCAGTACTTC.